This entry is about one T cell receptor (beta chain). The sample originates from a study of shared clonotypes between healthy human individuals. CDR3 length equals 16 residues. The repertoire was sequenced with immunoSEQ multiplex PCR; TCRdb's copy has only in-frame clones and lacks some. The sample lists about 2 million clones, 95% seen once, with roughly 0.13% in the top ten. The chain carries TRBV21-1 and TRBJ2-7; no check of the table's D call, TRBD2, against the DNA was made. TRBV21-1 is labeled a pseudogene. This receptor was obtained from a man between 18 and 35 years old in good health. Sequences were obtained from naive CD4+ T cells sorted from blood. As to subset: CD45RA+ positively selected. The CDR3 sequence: CASSKLVLAASYEQYF. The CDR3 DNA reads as TGTGCCAGCAGCAAATTGGTCCTAGCGGCTTCCTACGAGCAGTACTTC.